The 31 T cell receptor beta chains below all came from one sample that was sequenced in a study of blood T cells in healthy people across ages. A second PCR of roughly 7 to 11 cycles used a sample-barcoded 5' primer and a J-beta primer mix. Each CDR3 protein is one row after TCRdb ran MiXCR on the 5' RACE reads. The sample includes about 1 million distinct CDR3 sequences, 20% to 25% of them seen just once. The same data also went into a second study, on T cells of mothers and their children.

Sequenced material: blood. All receptors derive from a girl aged 2 to 10 in good health.

The rearrangement uses TRBV27 and TRBJ2-1; D remains unclear. Germline V CDR1 and CDR2: MNHEY, SMNVEV (reference sequence). The CDR3 is 15 residues long. Trimming stripped 7 bases from V and 10 bases from J, with 23 bases between. The CDR3 loop is CASTRGRWSSDEQFF. In nucleotides, the CDR3 is TGTGCCAGCACTCGAGGAAGATGGAGCTCGGACGAGCAGTTCTTC.

V is TRBV4-2 and J is TRBJ2-5; possibly TRBD1 for D (6 bases). Germline CDR1 reads LGHNA; CDR2 reads YNFKEQ. There are 18 residues in the CDR3. With 1 base removed from V and 1 base from J, the gap between germline ends came to 19 bases. As DNA, the CDR3 is TGTGCCAGCAGCCAAGGGCTCGCAGGGACAAGAGTCCAAGAGACCCAGTACTTC. Translated, it gives CASSQGLAGTRVQETQYF.

The chain carries TRBV14 and TRBJ2-1; D not resolved. Germline V lookup: CDR1 SGHDN, CDR2 FVKESK. This CDR3 has 13 amino acids. V was trimmed by 5 bases and J by 10 bases, leaving 15 bases between them. CDR3 DNA sequence: TGTGCCAGCAGCTTGGTGCTGGCAAGGGAGCAGTTCTTC. Residues: CASSLVLAREQFF.

This clonotype was counted only a few times. CDR3 residues: CASSPLWGFTSYF. CDR3 bases: TGCGCCAGCAGCCCGTTGTGGGGATTCACCAGCTATTTT. The chain recombines TRBV4-1 with TRBJ1-3; the D is unclear. The CDR3 spans 13 residues. CDR1 and CDR2 (germline): MGHRA, YSYEKL. The V end lost 4 bases, the J end lost 16 bases, and 20 bases lay between the germline ends.

This clonotype showed up just a few times. The chain couples TRBV9 to TRBJ1-2; 7 nucleotides line up with TRBD1. J gave up 1 base and V 4 bases, and 19 bases lay outside the gene matches. The germline gives CDR1 SGDLS, CDR2 YYNGEE. This CDR3 has 19 residues. This chain's CDR3 is CASSPLRGGGLEFNYGYTF. The CDR3 coding sequence is TGTGCCAGCAGCCCCCTCAGGGGGGGGGGGCTAGAATTTAACTATGGCTACACCTTC.

This clonotype turned up a few times. The rearrangement links TRBV20-1 to TRBJ1-1; D is unclear. The germline CDR1 and CDR2 sequences are DFQATT and SNEGSKA (reference sequence). V lost 3 bases, J lost 1 base, and 6 bases lay in between. The CDR3 runs to 12 residues. CDR3 region: CSASYRNTEAFF. CDR3 bases: TGCAGTGCTAGTTATAGGAACACTGAAGCTTTCTTT.

The gene calls are TRBV5-1 and TRBJ2-5, with D uncertain. Germline lookup yields CDR1 SGHRS and CDR2 YFSETQ. The CDR3 is made up of 13 amino acids. Trimming left V 3 bases short and J 4 bases short, with 10 bases between. Here the CDR3 reads CASSSAMRETQYF. The CDR3 nucleotides are TGCGCCAGCAGCTCGGCCATGAGAGAGACCCAGTACTTC.

This sequence joins TRBV15 and TRBJ2-1; D remains unclear. V shed 5 bases and J shed 3 bases, with 14 bases lying between them. The CDR3 spans 15 residues. Germline assignment: CDR1 LNHNV and CDR2 YYDKDF (reference sequence). This CDR3 reads CATSLEVGYYNEQFF. DNA for the CDR3: TGTGCCACCAGCCTAGAGGTTGGCTACTACAATGAGCAGTTCTTC.

This clonotype was counted between two and nine times. V usage is TRBV27 and J usage is TRBJ2-7; unclear D gene. Trimming removed 5 bases at V and 2 bases at J, with 13 bases between. This CDR3 comprises 14 residues. Germline V gene data show CDR1 as MNHEY and CDR2 as SMNVEV (reference sequence). The CDR3 region has the DNA TGTGCCAGCAGTCCCTTCCCTGGTCCCTACGAGCAGTACTTC. Its protein is CASSPFPGPYEQYF.

The chain has TRBV28 and TRBJ2-7, with D uncertain. V lost 6 bases and J lost 3, with 12 bases in between. The CDR3 contains 13 residues. CDR1 is MDHEN, CDR2 SYDVKM, per germline. The CDR3 DNA reads as TGTGCCAGCAGCCCCCCCCTTATCTACGAGCAGTACTTC. Its protein is CASSPPLIYEQYF.

This clonotype appeared many times. The chain's CDR3 is CASSFRASGIDEQFF. CDR3 coding DNA: TGCGCCAGCAGCTTCCGGGCCAGCGGGATTGATGAGCAGTTCTTC. The V and J genes are TRBV5-1 and TRBJ2-1; 7 nucleotides align to TRBD2. CDR3 length: 15 amino acids. In germline, CDR1 is SGHRS, CDR2 YFSETQ. V shed 2 bases and J 8 bases; nucleotides not matched to a gene: 10.

The chain is built from TRBV9 and TRBJ2-7; no clear D. V was cut by 2 bases and J by 3 bases, with 9 bases left in between. The germline V gene encodes CDR1 SGDLS and CDR2 YYNGEE. The CDR3 runs to 13 residues. In DNA form, the CDR3 reads TGTGCCAGCAGCGTGAGGACGGGCTACGAGCAGTACTTC. The encoded protein is CASSVRTGYEQYF.

V is TRBV12-3 or TRBV12-4 and J is TRBJ2-5, with D possibly being TRBD1 (7 bases). The V end was cut by 6 bases, the J end by 4 bases, with 15 bases between. CDR3 length: 14 residues. CDR3 in DNA: TGTGCCAGCAGACCAGGGGGAGGAAGAGAGACCCAGTACTTC. Protein: CASRPGGGRETQYF.

In regard to this clonotype: It may be a read error: a sequence one base away is much more abundant. The chain employs TRBV3-1 and TRBJ2-5; D might be TRBD2 (5 bases). CDR3 length: 15 residues. Germline CDR1 reads LGHDT; CDR2 reads YNNKEL (reference sequence). CDR3 sequence (DNA): TGTGTCAGCAGCCAAGATAACCGGGAAGTGGAGACCCAGTACTTC. Translating gives CVSSQDNREVETQYF.

The chain is built from TRBV13 and TRBJ2-5; possible D gene TRBD2, 6 bases. The better agreement between TRBJ2-7 and the DNA end casts doubt on the J call. CDR3 length: 14 amino acids. Germline V gene lookup returns CDR1 PRHDT and CDR2 FYEKMQ (reference sequence). Written as DNA, the CDR3 is TGTGCCAGCAGCTCCCGGACTATCTCCTACGAGCAGTACTTC. Translation: CASSSRTISYEQYF.

This clonotype turned up a few times. The V call is TRBV4-2, the J call TRBJ2-5, with TRBD1 identical over 12 bases. The DNA end is more similar to TRBJ2-1, so the J call may be wrong. CDR3 length equals 20 residues. Germline loops: CDR1 LGHNA, CDR2 YNFKEQ. The CDR3 reads CASSQEGFGGTGGHTGEQFF. DNA of the CDR3: TGTGCCAGCAGCCAAGAGGGTTTCGGTGGGACAGGGGGCCATACAGGGGAGCAGTTCTTC.

There are a few counts of this clonotype. The CDR3 sequence: CASSYSRQTNGYTF. CDR3 nucleotides: TGTGCCAGCAGTTACTCTCGACAGACTAATGGCTACACCTTC. This chain connects TRBV6-5 to TRBJ1-2; D may be TRBD1 (5 bases). From germline, CDR1 is MNHEY and CDR2 SVGAGI. The CDR3 length is 14 residues. Deletions cut 0 bases from V and 6 bases from J, with 11 bases between.

This clonotype was seen only a few times. The chain combines TRBV4-2 with TRBJ2-1; D remains ambiguous. Germline V gives CDR1 LGHNA, CDR2 YNFKEQ. The CDR3 runs 12 residues. Deletions cut 1 base from V and 8 bases from J, with 6 bases between. The CDR3 here is CASSQGPDEQFF. DNA for the CDR3: TGTGCCAGCAGCCAAGGTCCCGATGAGCAGTTCTTC.

This clonotype occurred a few times. The gene calls are TRBV7-8 and TRBJ2-4, with D possibly matching TRBD1 (5 bases). There are 18 residues in the CDR3. V lost 5 bases and J lost 3, with 23 bases in between. Germline CDR1 SGHVS, CDR2 FQNEAQ. This CDR3 reads CASSPRSFKGNGKNIQYF. CDR3 DNA: TGTGCCAGCAGCCCGAGGTCATTCAAGGGGAACGGCAAAAACATTCAGTACTTC.

This chain uses TRBV7-3 with TRBJ2-2; D perhaps matches TRBD1 (6 bases). Trimming left V 0 bases short and J 1 base short, with 12 bases between. This CDR3 region has 17 residues. Germline CDR1 and CDR2: SGHTA and FQGTGA. Here the CDR3 reads CASSLTSKGGNTGELFF. The DNA for the CDR3 is TGTGCCAGCAGCTTAACATCAAAAGGGGGGAACACCGGGGAGCTGTTTTTT.

There are a few counts of this clonotype. The rearrangement uses TRBV6-1 and TRBJ2-7; D may be TRBD2 (5 bases). Deletions cut 0 bases from V and 7 bases from J, with 13 bases between. The germline V gene encodes CDR1 MNHNS and CDR2 SASEGT. The CDR3 is made up of 14 amino acids. The CDR3 sequence: CASSEAGPWEEQYF. CDR3 in DNA: TGTGCCAGCAGTGAAGCAGGCCCCTGGGAGGAGCAGTACTTC.

The chain joins TRBV27 to TRBJ1-5; unclear D gene. CDR3 length: 14 amino acids. V lost 5 bases, J lost 6 bases, and 14 bases lay in between. Per germline, CDR1 MNHEY and CDR2 SMNVEV (reference sequence). CDR3 sequence reads: CASSPSGMGQPQHF. Here the CDR3 DNA reads TGTGCCAGCAGTCCCTCGGGGATGGGTCAGCCCCAGCATTTT.

The sample holds a few counts of this clonotype. This chain joins TRBV4-1 and TRBJ2-1; 7 bases match TRBD2. After removal of 4 bases from V and 2 bases from J, the junction contained 8 bases not matched to a gene. Germline V gene data show CDR1 as MGHRA and CDR2 as YSYEKL. CDR3 length: 16 amino acids. The CDR3 reads CASSPRGDLTYNEQFF. Here the CDR3 DNA reads TGCGCCAGCAGCCCCCGGGGGGACCTCACCTACAATGAGCAGTTCTTC.

The chain combines TRBV4-1 with TRBJ2-5, with 9 bases identical to TRBD2. Unmatched junction bases numbered 4, after V lost 0 bases and J lost 2 bases. Per germline, CDR1 MGHRA and CDR2 YSYEKL. The CDR3 is 16 amino acids. CDR3 amino acids: CASSQDRAGGQETQYF. The CDR3 DNA reads as TGCGCCAGCAGCCAAGACCGAGCGGGGGGTCAAGAGACCCAGTACTTC.

V gene TRBV18 combines with J gene TRBJ2-7, with D possibly TRBD2 on 6 matching bases. Trimming pared 4 bases from V and 8 bases from J, leaving 21 bases between. Per the germline V gene, CDR1 is KGHSH and CDR2 is LQKENI. The CDR3 loop spans 15 amino acids. CDR3: CASSRMLEGVDKQYF. The CDR3 DNA reads TGTGCCAGCTCACGGATGCTGGAGGGAGTAGATAAGCAGTACTTC.

This clonotype was seen only a few times. CDR3 sequence reads: CASSLVSPGNYGYTF. For the CDR3, the DNA is TGTGCCAGCAGCTTAGTCAGCCCAGGGAACTATGGCTACACCTTC. V gene TRBV5-6 combines with J gene TRBJ1-2, with D perhaps TRBD1 (5 bases). The CDR3 is 15 amino acids. Trimming shortened V by 2 bases and J by 2 bases, and 13 bases separated the two germline ends. From germline, CDR1 is SGHDT and CDR2 YYEEEE.

This clonotype has a handful of counts. V gene TRBV7-2 combines with J gene TRBJ1-6; TRBD1 is a possible D gene (5 bases). The CDR3 has 15 residues. V gave up 1 base and J gave up 7 bases, with 11 bases separating them. CDR1 is SGHTA and CDR2 is FQGNSA in the germline V gene. The DNA for the CDR3 is TGTGCCAGCAGCTTAGGGGGCGCAAGGAATTCACCCCTCCACTTT. Protein product: CASSLGGARNSPLHF. Variable domain in full (rest from reference TRBV7-2 and TRBJ1-6): GAGVSQSPSNKVTEKGKDVELRCDPISGHTALYWYRQSLGQGLEFLIYFQGNSAPDKSGLPSDRFSAERTGGSVSTLTIQRTQQEDSAVYLCASSLGGARNSPLHFGNGTRLTVT.

CDR3: CASSPPLRFEQYF. The CDR3 region has the DNA TGTGCCAGCAGTCCCCCCCTAAGGTTTGAGCAGTACTTC. The V call is TRBV12-3 or TRBV12-4, the J call TRBJ2-7; D not certain. This CDR3 is built from 13 residues. V dropped 5 bases and J dropped 7 bases, with 15 bases sitting between them.

The chain joins TRBV7-3 to TRBJ2-5; D call uncertain. Germline V gives CDR1 SGHTA, CDR2 FQGTGA. Trimming took 1 base from V and 5 from J, leaving 8 bases between them. The CDR3 is made up of 13 amino acids. The CDR3: CASSLIARETQYF. DNA of the CDR3: TGTGCCAGCAGCTTAATAGCTCGGGAGACCCAGTACTTC.

The chain links TRBV12-5 to TRBJ2-2; no reliable D call. V was clipped by 8 bases and J by 2 bases, with 12 bases between them. CDR3 length equals 14 residues. Germline CDR1 LGHNT, CDR2 FRNRAP. CDR3 in amino acids: CASSEWLNTGELFF. CDR3 nucleotides: TGTGCTAGTAGTGAGTGGTTAAACACCGGGGAGCTGTTTTTT.

CDR3 nucleotide sequence: TGTGCCAGCCTAAGGGAGGGGGCCTATGAGCAGTTCTTC. Its protein product is CASLREGAYEQFF. J is TRBJ2-1 and V is TRBV27; the D gene could be TRBD1 or TRBD2 (7 bases each). The CDR3 is 13 residues long. Germline V gene lookup returns CDR1 MNHEY and CDR2 SMNVEV (reference sequence). The germline V and J ends were trimmed by 8 bases and 8 bases, with 16 bases remaining between them.